The 17 T cell receptor beta chains below come from one sample, sequenced in a study of patients and donors after allogeneic stem cell transplantation. TCRdb reanalysed the RT-PCR reads using MiXCR and keeps one entry per CDR3 protein. The sample holds 200,000 to 250,000 distinct CDR3 sequences, roughly 14% seen once. Specimen: blood, either unsorted or a sorted T cell fraction (not recorded which). Receptors were obtained from a human donor who was either an allogeneic HSCT recipient or a stem cell or donor lymphocyte infusion donor (not recorded which). It is not recorded whose cells these are; they may come from a transplant donor.

The chain joins TRBV14 to TRBJ2-2; D is possibly TRBD1 or TRBD2 (5 bases each). V lost 1 base, J lost 1 base, and 13 bases lay in between. Germline V lookup: CDR1 SGHDN, CDR2 FVKESK. The CDR3 covers 17 residues. The CDR3 coding sequence is TGTGCCAGCAGCCAAGTCCCGGGACGGAGGAACACCGGGGAGCTGTTTTTT. Translating it yields CASSQVPGRRNTGELFF.

This clonotype was found a few times. CDR3 loop: CASTPWNRGYGYTF. The CDR3 nucleotides are TGTGCCAGCACCCCCTGGAACAGGGGGTATGGCTACACCTTC. V and J are TRBV7-2 and TRBJ1-2, with 8 bases that match TRBD1. Losses at the gene ends were 7 bases for V and 5 bases for J; bases not matched to a gene: 9. CDR3 length: 14 amino acids. Germline CDR1 is SGHTA and CDR2 is FQGNSA.

V usage is TRBV28 and J usage is TRBJ2-2, with 8 bases matching TRBD1. CDR3 size: 17 residues. Per germline, CDR1 MDHEN and CDR2 SYDVKM. After removal of 5 bases from V and 0 bases from J, the junction contained 8 bases not matched to a gene. CDR3 region: CASSPPRTGTNTGELFF. Here the CDR3 DNA reads TGTGCCAGCAGTCCACCCCGGACAGGGACGAACACCGGGGAGCTGTTTTTT.

This clonotype was observed a handful of times. The gene calls are TRBV2 and TRBJ2-1; TRBD2 agrees at 8 bases. In germline, CDR1 is SNHLY, CDR2 FYNNEI. Trimming took 11 bases from V and 6 from J; bases not matched to a gene: 12. The CDR3 has 14 residues. The CDR3 here is CAGVASGRVNEQFF. The CDR3 coding sequence is TGTGCCGGCGTTGCCAGCGGGAGAGTCAATGAGCAGTTCTTC.

This clonotype has ten or more counts. This rearrangement joins TRBV7-2 to TRBJ1-1, with TRBD1 matching 7 bases. The CDR3 runs to 13 residues. J gave up 1 base and V 7 bases, and 3 bases lay outside the gene matches. Germline V lookup: CDR1 SGHTA, CDR2 FQGNSA. CDR3 protein: CASTRDRNTEAFF. CDR3 in DNA: TGTGCCAGCACCCGGGACAGGAACACTGAAGCTTTCTTT.

This sequence joins TRBV27 and TRBJ1-4; no definite D call. In germline, CDR1 is MNHEY, CDR2 SMNVEV (reference sequence). CDR3 length: 14 residues. Trimming removed 1 base from V and 4 bases from J, with 7 bases in between. CDR3 sequence (DNA): TGTGCCAGCAGTTTATTGGGTGGTAATGAAAAACTGTTTTTT. It translates to CASSLLGGNEKLFF.

The chain employs TRBV20-1 and TRBJ1-5, with D perhaps TRBD1 (5 bases). Looked up from germline, CDR1 is DFQATT and CDR2 is SNEGSKA (reference sequence). The CDR3 is 15 amino acids. Trimming removed 4 bases at V and 4 bases at J, with 17 bases between. The CDR3 loop is CSAKGDTGINQPQHF. The CDR3 region has the DNA TGCAGTGCTAAGGGCGATACAGGAATTAATCAGCCCCAGCATTTT.

The chain has TRBV20-1 and TRBJ2-7; no clear D. Trimming took off 6 bases at V and 0 bases at J, with 15 bases between the two ends. Germline V gene sequence: CDR1 DFQATT, CDR2 SNEGSKA (reference sequence). This CDR3 comprises 14 residues. The CDR3 here is CSAPGVGDSYEQYF. Here the CDR3 DNA reads TGCAGTGCCCCTGGGGTTGGGGACTCCTACGAGCAGTACTTC.

There are many counts of this clonotype. The gene calls are TRBV27 and TRBJ1-1; maybe TRBD1 (6 bases). This CDR3 region has 17 residues. Trimming removed 2 bases from V and 4 bases from J, with 20 bases in between. Germline V gene sequence: CDR1 MNHEY, CDR2 SMNVEV (reference sequence). Here the CDR3 reads CASSLRPPGVETTEAFF. DNA of the CDR3: TGTGCCAGCAGTTTACGCCCGCCAGGGGTGGAAACCACTGAAGCTTTCTTT.

This clonotype has only a few counts. V usage is TRBV7-8 and J usage is TRBJ2-7; 9 bases match TRBD1. Germline V gives CDR1 SGHVS, CDR2 FQNEAQ. The CDR3 length is 14 residues. Losses at the gene ends were 1 base for V and 5 bases for J; bases not matched to a gene: 3. The CDR3 DNA is TGTGCCAGCAGCTTAGGGACAGGGGAGGACGAGCAGTACTTC. Translated: CASSLGTGEDEQYF.

This clonotype was counted between two and nine times. The J gene is TRBJ2-6, the V gene TRBV7-9, with unresolved D. In germline, CDR1 is SEHNR, CDR2 FQNEAQ (reference sequence). The CDR3 runs 17 residues. V was cut by 1 base and J by 3 bases, with 13 bases left in between. The CDR3 spells CASSLVRAGIGANVLTF. The CDR3, as DNA: TGTGCCAGCAGCTTAGTCCGGGCAGGAATTGGGGCCAACGTCCTGACTTTC.

This chain joins TRBV2 and TRBJ2-1, with TRBD1 as a possible D gene (6 bases). From germline, CDR1 is SNHLY and CDR2 FYNNEI. There are 13 residues in the CDR3. V lost 4 bases, J lost 7 bases, and 11 bases lay in between. The CDR3 region is CASSVRRGNEQFF. The DNA of the CDR3 is TGTGCCAGCAGTGTTCGTAGGGGGAATGAGCAGTTCTTC.

The chain is built from TRBV14 and TRBJ2-5; D not resolved. The CDR3 is 14 amino acids. The V end was cut by 4 bases, the J end by 3 bases, with 12 bases between. Germline loops: CDR1 SGHDN, CDR2 FVKESK. This chain's CDR3 is CASSPRSLKETQYF. The CDR3 DNA is TGTGCCAGCAGCCCGCGGAGCTTAAAAGAGACCCAGTACTTC. The entire variable domain, with the rest obtained from reference TRBV14 and TRBJ2-5, is as follows: EAGVTQFPSHSVIEKGQTVTLRCDPISGHDNLYWYRRVMGKEIKFLLHFVKESKQDESGMPNNRFLAERTGGTYSTLKVQPAELEDSGVYFCASSPRSLKETQYFGPGTRLLVL.

This clonotype occurred many times. V usage is TRBV29-1 and J usage is TRBJ1-1; 8 bases fit TRBD1. J lost 1 base, V lost 5 bases, and 3 bases had no gene match. Germline CDR1 SQVTM, CDR2 ANQGSEA. CDR3 length equals 13 residues. CDR3 DNA: TGCAGCGTTCGGGACAGGCCGAACACTGAAGCTTTCTTT. Amino acids: CSVRDRPNTEAFF.

Ten or more counts support this clonotype. This chain connects TRBV6-2 or TRBV6-3 to TRBJ1-4, with D possibly being TRBD1 (5 bases). Trimming took off 6 bases at V and 11 bases at J, with 22 bases between the two ends. CDR1 MNHEY and CDR2 SVGEGT come from the germline V gene. The CDR3 contains 15 residues. CDR3 amino acids: CASSQGGTRDMKLFF. The CDR3 nucleotides are TGTGCCAGCAGCCAGGGCGGGACGCGAGATATGAAACTGTTTTTT.

This clonotype was seen ten or more times. V usage is TRBV6-2 or TRBV6-3 and J usage is TRBJ1-1; D gene ambiguous. Looked up from germline, CDR1 is MNHEY and CDR2 is SVGEGT. CDR3 length: 11 residues. Trimming left V 4 bases short and J 10 bases short, with 10 bases between. In DNA, the CDR3 is TGTGCCAGCAGTTTCTCATTGAGAGCTTTCTTT. Protein: CASSFSLRAFF.

This sequence joins TRBV20-1 and TRBJ2-5; 7 nucleotides agree with TRBD2. CDR1 and CDR2 from the germline V gene are DFQATT and SNEGSKA (reference sequence). V was clipped by 5 bases and J by 0 bases; unmatched bases: 9. CDR3 length: 15 residues. The chain's CDR3 is CSAHGLVMYQETQYF. DNA of the CDR3: TGCAGTGCTCACGGACTAGTCATGTACCAAGAGACCCAGTACTTC.